The present entry profiles one T cell receptor (beta chain) with its context. Co-extracting RNA and DNA was done with roughly 17-32 mg of unsorted bulk tissue as input. The data were taken from a study of tumor-infiltrating lymphocytes in primary liver carcinoma. This CDR3 comprises 14 residues. The germline V and J ends were trimmed by 5 bases and 2 bases, with 11 bases remaining between them. The germline V gene encodes CDR1 SGHAT and CDR2 FQDESV (reference sequence). Starting material of roughly 550 ng total RNA yielded TCR beta cDNA via a constant-region primer. Employing slightly modified ARM-PCR, three nested multiplex PCR rounds were run, and these gave rise to the TCR beta libraries. Researchers ran the first two PCR rounds for ten to eleven cycles each with TRBV1-TRBV30 forward primers and a C-beta reverse primer. TCRdb re-derived calls from the multiplex PCR reads in MiXCR, one entry per CDR3 protein. The sample shows approximately 73,000 distinct CDR3 sequences, 70% to 80% of them seen only once.

The V and J genes are TRBV11-1 and TRBJ2-3; D unresolved. This receptor was obtained from a woman aged 55-70 years with primary liver carcinoma and hepatitis B virus infection. Sequenced material: liver tumor tissue from sampling region 4. The subset is: tumor region T4, right-lateral pole. CDR3 protein: CASSLRSDTDTQYF. The CDR3 DNA is TGTGCCAGCAGCCTAAGGTCCGACACAGATACGCAGTATTTT.